These 13 T cell receptor beta chains originate from one sample sequenced in a study of T cell changes during pregnancy in multiple sclerosis. The repertoire was sequenced with immunoSEQ multiplex PCR; TCRdb's copy has only in-frame clones and lacks some. Seen here are under 45,000 clones, roughly 88% observed once, and the top ten hold around 4.8%. The input for sequencing was peripheral blood, taken in the second trimester of pregnancy. These receptors all come from a female donor in good health, enrolled as a control in a pregnancy study.

This clone was seen just once. V gene TRBV6-6 combines with J gene TRBJ1-6; a weak D match, TRBD1 (6 bases). CDR1 is MNHNY, CDR2 SVGAGI, per germline (reference sequence). The V end was cut by 2 bases, the J end by 14 bases, with 19 bases between. This CDR3 region has 15 residues. In DNA form, the CDR3 reads TGTGCCAGCAGTTACCCCGGGAGGGGGGAGGCGGCCCTCCACTTT. This translates into CASSYPGRGEAALHF.

This sequence joins TRBV28 and TRBJ1-1; D not certain. Looked up from germline, CDR1 is MDHEN and CDR2 is SYDVKM. This CDR3 region has 13 residues. V shed 6 bases and J shed 4 bases, with 12 bases lying between them. The CDR3 DNA reads as TGTGCCAGCAGGGAGAACCTCAGCACTGAAGCTTTCTTT. Its translation: CASRENLSTEAFF. The full variable domain, rest sourced from reference TRBV28 and TRBJ1-1, is DVKVTQSSRYLVKRTGEKVFLECVQDMDHENMFWYRQDPGLGLRLIYFSYDVKMKEKGDIPEGYSVSREKKERFSLILESASTNQTSMYLCASRENLSTEAFFGQGTRLTVV.

The V call is TRBV27, the J call TRBJ1-4; a weak D match, TRBD1 (5 bases). CDR3 length: 14 residues. Germline V gives CDR1 MNHEY, CDR2 SMNVEV (reference sequence). V was trimmed by 8 bases and J by 8 bases, leaving 18 bases between them. The CDR3 is CASSNRAGREKLFF. The CDR3 coding sequence is TGTGCCAGCTCCAATAGGGCAGGGAGGGAAAAACTGTTTTTT. Variable domain in full (rest from reference TRBV27 and TRBJ1-4): EAQVTQNPRYLITVTGKKLTVTCSQNMNHEYMSWYRQDPGLGLRQIYYSMNVEVTDKGDVPEGYKVSRKEKRNFPLILESPSPNQTSLYFCASSNRAGREKLFFGSGTQLSVL.

This clone was seen more than once but under ten times. J is TRBJ2-1 and V is TRBV7-2; 7 nucleotides line up with TRBD2. The V segment lost 1 base and the J segment 0 bases; nucleotides outside the gene matches: 3. There are 16 residues in the CDR3. The germline CDR1 and CDR2 sequences are SGHTA and FQGNSA. The CDR3 spells CASSLVGGGSYNEQFF. The CDR3 DNA reads TGTGCCAGCAGCTTAGTGGGGGGGGGCTCCTACAATGAGCAGTTCTTC.

Points on this clone: Different DNA sequences within this sample yield the same CDR3. The rearrangement uses TRBV6-4 and TRBJ1-1; 7 nucleotides match TRBD1. Germline V CDR1 and CDR2: MRHNA, SNTAGT. The V segment lost 0 bases and the J segment 8 bases; nucleotides outside the gene matches: 3. The CDR3 loop spans 13 amino acids. The CDR3 DNA sequence: TGTGCCAGCAGTGACTCTCCGGGACAGGAAGCTTTCTTT. Its protein is CASSDSPGQEAFF.

This chain uses TRBV7-2 with TRBJ2-3, with TRBD2 matching 11 bases. Losses at the gene ends were 5 bases for V and 2 bases for J; bases not matched to a gene: 12. The CDR3 is 18 residues long. Per germline, CDR1 SGHTA and CDR2 FQGNSA. The CDR3 is CASSPFILAGEYTDTQYF. The DNA for the CDR3 is TGTGCCAGCAGCCCCTTTATACTAGCGGGGGAGTACACAGATACGCAGTATTTT.

The CDR3 protein is CASTAGGYNSPLHF. CDR3 nucleotides: TGTGCCAGCACCGCAGGGGGGTATAATTCACCCCTCCACTTT. The chain recombines TRBV14 with TRBJ1-6; 7 bases are a match to TRBD1. With V trimmed by 7 bases and J by 4 bases, 4 bases remained unmatched. The CDR3 totals 14 residues. Germline CDR1 SGHDN, CDR2 FVKESK.

This rearrangement joins TRBV30 to TRBJ2-7; weak D call: TRBD2 (5 bases). The CDR3 is 16 amino acids. Per the germline V gene, CDR1 is GTSNPN and CDR2 is SVGIG (reference sequence). V lost 2 bases to trimming and J lost 0 bases, with 17 bases between them. The CDR3 is CAWSIRGFGSSYEQYF. The CDR3 DNA reads as TGTGCCTGGAGTATTCGCGGGTTCGGAAGCTCCTACGAGCAGTACTTC.

The genes are TRBV5-1 and TRBJ2-3; TRBD2 aligns across 7 bases. The germline V gene encodes CDR1 SGHRS and CDR2 YFSETQ. The ends lost 1 base at V and 1 base at J; junction bases unmatched: 0. CDR3 length: 14 amino acids. The CDR3 DNA reads as TGCGCCAGCAGCTTGCGGGGGGGCACAGATACGCAGTATTTT. It is translated as CASSLRGGTDTQYF.

J is TRBJ1-2 and V is TRBV19; 9 nucleotides match TRBD1. V was clipped by 6 bases and J by 3 bases; unmatched bases: 14. The CDR3 covers 17 residues. Germline CDR1 is LNHDA and CDR2 is SQIVND (reference sequence). CDR3 in amino acids: CASRNGTGILGHYGYTF. The CDR3, as DNA: TGTGCCAGTAGAAACGGGACAGGGATTCTCGGGCACTATGGCTACACCTTC.

J is TRBJ1-2 and V is TRBV18; 8 bases agree with TRBD1. This CDR3 is built from 16 residues. Germline V gives CDR1 KGHSH, CDR2 LQKENI. V dropped 3 bases and J dropped 4; count of bases not matched to a gene: 10. The CDR3 is CASSPSLTGEAYGYTF. The CDR3 bases are TGTGCCAGCTCACCTTCGCTGACAGGGGAGGCCTATGGCTACACCTTC. The entire variable domain, with the rest obtained from reference TRBV18 and TRBJ1-2, is as follows: NAGVMQNPRHLVRRRGQEARLRCSPMKGHSHVYWYRQLPEEGLKFMVYLQKENIIDESGMPKERFSAEFPKEGPSILRIQQVVRGDSAAYFCASSPSLTGEAYGYTFGSGTRLTVV.

This chain connects TRBV28 to TRBJ1-5; a weak D match, TRBD1 (5 bases). The CDR3 sequence is 15 residues long. Germline CDR1 reads MDHEN; CDR2 reads SYDVKM. Trimming stripped 3 bases from V and 0 bases from J, with 9 bases between. The CDR3 DNA is TGTGCCAGCAGTTTCCCAGGGATTAGCAATCAGCCCCAGCATTTT. It yields the protein CASSFPGISNQPQHF.

This chain links TRBV27 with TRBJ1-3; a possible D gene is TRBD1 (6 bases). V lost 5 bases and J 4 bases, leaving 12 bases between the germline ends. The CDR3 length is 14 residues. The germline CDR1 and CDR2 sequences are MNHEY and SMNVEV (reference sequence). The CDR3 protein is CASSIRGAGNTIYF. The DNA for the CDR3 is TGTGCCAGCAGTATCAGGGGCGCCGGAAACACCATATATTTT.